This TCR beta chain was captured in a study of cytomegalovirus exposure and HLA in healthy donors. Looking at the study overall: An earlier analysis identified more than 90 million unique TCR beta sequences in some 170 million T cells. There were around 390 genotyped donors. Of these, about 80% fell in the genetic ancestry cluster associated with self-reported Caucasian donors. Study-wide results and caveats: When the data were analyzed later, several of the most significant clusters appeared to be linked to common viral pathogens.

Germline lookup yields CDR1 LNHDA and CDR2 SQIVND (reference sequence). V lost 7 bases and J lost 0, with 10 bases in between. The CDR3 totals 14 residues. Although they were nominally healthy when sampled, donors likely had unrecorded immune exposures. For this clone: Its target is unknown.

The PCR made use of 60 Vbeta and 13 Jbeta primers. The table came from immunoSEQ multiplex PCR; TCRdb's copy has only in-frame clones and leaves some out. Of some 200,000 clones in the sample, around 80% were seen once. The rearrangement joins TRBV19 to TRBJ2-4; D not certain. Sample: PBMCs. This clonotype originated in a man aged 35-49 years in good health and CMV-seronegative. The CDR3 coding sequence is TGTGCCAGTAAAGACAAATTAGCCAAAAACATTCAGTACTTC. Translation: CASKDKLAKNIQYF.